The rows below give T cell receptor beta chains drawn from one sample of a study of blood T cell repertoires in COVID-19. The table came from immunoSEQ multiplex PCR; TCRdb's copy has only in-frame clones and leaves some out. The sample carries roughly 250,000 clones, roughly 83% recorded once. Sequenced: peripheral blood. These receptor sequences come from a woman aged 50 to 60 with acute or convalescent COVID-19. CDR3s include the opening cysteine and the closing phenylalanine or tryptophan. D genes are given only for firm matches. Size values are once, few and many counts, or a class for expanded clones, and some rows have none.

CDR3aa	CDR3nt	v_gene	d_gene	j_gene	abundance
CAWSATSGTTDTQYF	TGTGCCTGGAGTGCGACTAGCGGCACAACAGATACGCAGTATTTT	TRBV30	TRBD2	TRBJ2-3	NA
CASRVTGVYGYTF	TGTGCCAGCAGAGTGACAGGGGTCTATGGCTACACCTTC	TRBV12-3/TRBV12-4	TRBD1	TRBJ1-2	few
CATSDFGGLAGSYTDTQYF	TGTGCCACCAGTGATTTTGGGGGACTAGCGGGATCTTACACAGATACGCAGTATTTT	TRBV24-1	TRBD2	TRBJ2-3	once
CASGGGSRLTGELFF	TGTGCCAGCGGAGGCGGGTCGAGGTTAACCGGGGAGCTGTTTTTT	TRBV2	NA	TRBJ2-2	NA
CASSLVVAGYQETQYF	TGCGCCAGCAGCTTGGTAGTAGCGGGTTATCAAGAGACCCAGTACTTC	TRBV5-1	TRBD2	TRBJ2-5	NA
CASSEGEVQPQHF	TGTGCCAGCAGTGAAGGGGAGGTGCAGCCCCAGCATTTT	TRBV6-1	NA	TRBJ1-5	NA
CASSSNPNTGELFF	TGTGCCAGCAGCAGTAATCCGAACACCGGGGAGCTGTTTTTT	TRBV28	NA	TRBJ2-2	once
CASSQEGAGRGGYTF	TGTGCCAGCAGCCAAGAGGGCGCGGGTCGGGGTGGCTACACCTTC	TRBV14	NA	TRBJ1-2	NA
CASSQESADYGYTF	TGTGCCAGCAGCCAAGAATCGGCGGACTATGGCTACACCTTC	TRBV3-1/TRBV3-2	NA	TRBJ1-2	NA
CASSQERGPGENTIYF	TGCGCCAGCAGCCAAGAACGCGGGCCAGGCGAAAACACCATATATTTT	TRBV4-1	NA	TRBJ1-3	few
CAWSRQFEETQYF	TGTGCCTGGAGTCGACAGTTTGAAGAGACCCAGTACTTC	TRBV30	NA	TRBJ2-5	NA
CASSLGPGGQETQYF	TGTGCCAGCAGCTTGGGGCCAGGGGGCCAAGAGACCCAGTACTTC	TRBV5-8	TRBD1	TRBJ2-5	NA
CATSLFVGGNQPQHF	TGTGCCACCAGCCTATTTGTGGGAGGCAATCAGCCCCAGCATTTT	TRBV15	NA	TRBJ1-5	NA
CATSRGLDGQPQHF	TGTGCCACCAGCAGGGGGCTGGATGGTCAGCCCCAGCATTTT	TRBV15	NA	TRBJ1-5	NA
CASSQFKGAGYEQYF	TGTGCCAGCAGCCAATTTAAGGGGGCAGGGTACGAGCAGTACTTC	TRBV3-1/TRBV3-2	TRBD1	TRBJ2-7	NA
CASRGQVNYGYTF	TGTGCCAGTAGGGGACAGGTGAACTATGGCTACACCTTC	TRBV2	TRBD1	TRBJ1-2	few
CASSPGQNTGELFF	TGTGCCAGTAGCCCGGGACAGAACACCGGGGAGCTGTTTTTT	TRBV19	NA	TRBJ2-2	NA
CASSRHAGDYTF	TGTGCCAGCAGTCGCCATGCCGGGGACTACACCTTC	TRBV6-5	NA	TRBJ1-2	NA
CASSIVGGTSGGNEQFF	TGTGCCAGTAGTATAGTGGGAGGGACTAGCGGAGGCAATGAGCAGTTCTTC	TRBV19	TRBD2	TRBJ2-1	once
CASISDLTNEKLFF	TGTGCCAGCATCAGCGATCTAACTAATGAAAAACTGTTTTTT	TRBV28	NA	TRBJ1-4	once
CSASRDTDGYTF	TGCAGTGCTAGTAGGGACACGGATGGCTACACCTTC	TRBV20-1	NA	TRBJ1-2	few
CASSVGRSYGYTF	TGTGCCAGCAGCGTCGGCAGGTCCTATGGCTACACCTTC	TRBV9	NA	TRBJ1-2	NA
CAWAEGWDSPLHF	TGTGCCTGGGCCGAGGGATGGGATTCACCCCTCCACTTT	TRBV30	NA	TRBJ1-6	NA
CASGRGLAGYNEQFF	TGTGCTAGTGGCCGGGGACTAGCGGGTTACAATGAGCAGTTCTTC	TRBV12-5	TRBD2	TRBJ2-1	NA
CASSSRQGAPEAFF	TGTGCCAGCAGTTCCCGACAGGGGGCTCCTGAAGCTTTCTTT	TRBV6-2/TRBV6-3	TRBD1	TRBJ1-1	NA
CASSIAVDRVSPLHF	TGTGCCAGTAGTATCGCCGTTGACAGGGTTTCACCCCTCCACTTT	TRBV19	TRBD1	TRBJ1-6	few
CASSTRQGGSHGGANVLTF	TGTGCCAGTAGTACCCGACAGGGGGGGTCCCATGGCGGGGCCAACGTCCTGACTTTC	TRBV19	TRBD1	TRBJ2-6	NA
CASSQAGAGYTF	TGTGCCAGCAGCCAAGCAGGGGCTGGCTACACCTTC	TRBV3-1/TRBV3-2	NA	TRBJ1-2	NA
CASSDLNEKLFF	TGTGCCAGCAGCGACTTAAATGAAAAACTGTTTTTT	TRBV2	NA	TRBJ1-4	NA
CASRYSVSQPQHF	TGCGCCAGCAGGTATTCTGTGTCCCAGCCCCAGCATTTT	TRBV5-1	NA	TRBJ1-5	NA
CASGLAPRNSPLHF	TGTGCCAGCGGATTGGCCCCGCGGAATTCACCCCTCCACTTT	TRBV6-5	NA	TRBJ1-6	NA
CASSRARTGELFF	TGTGCCAGCAGCCGGGCTCGGACCGGGGAGCTGTTTTTT	TRBV3-1/TRBV3-2	NA	TRBJ2-2	NA
CASSLVQGLLNTEAFF	TGTGCCAGCAGTTTGGTACAGGGCCTTCTAAACACTGAAGCTTTCTTT	TRBV28	NA	TRBJ1-1	NA
CASTGTGRETQYF	TGTGCCAGCACCGGGACAGGGCGCGAGACCCAGTACTTC	TRBV3-1/TRBV3-2	TRBD1	TRBJ2-5	NA
CASSLDSATNEKLFF	TGTGCCAGCAGCTTGGATTCTGCAACTAATGAAAAACTGTTTTTT	TRBV5-4	NA	TRBJ1-4	once
CASSKTSIAYEQYF	TGTGCCAGCAGCAAAACTAGTATCGCCTACGAGCAGTACTTC	TRBV5-4	NA	TRBJ2-7	NA
CASRQTGSGNTIYF	TGTGCCAGCAGACAGACAGGTTCGGGAAACACCATATATTTT	TRBV2	NA	TRBJ1-3	once
CASSSGTGYQSSYNEQFF	TGTGCCAGCAGCTCCGGGACAGGGTACCAAAGCTCCTACAATGAGCAGTTCTTC	TRBV14	TRBD1	TRBJ2-1	NA
CASSRTGSLKYGYTF	TGTGCCAGCAGCCGGACAGGATCACTTAAATATGGCTACACCTTC	TRBV3-1/TRBV3-2	TRBD1	TRBJ1-2	NA